This T cell receptor beta chain originates from a study of T cells in tumors after PD-1 blockade. Study-wide context: On average, tumor samples gave more than 20,000 TCR templates and 6,500 or so unique clonotypes. Overall study findings and caveats: Expanded exhausted CD8+ clones after therapy were mostly novel clonotypes. Two pre-treatment samples showed no clonal replacement between them. Blood contained about 40% of the tumor's TCR clonotypes.

Clones were sequenced by immunoSEQ multiplex PCR, and TCRdb holds only the in-frame ones, with some missing. Altogether 3,500 to 4,500 clones are present, under 70% being singletons, with the ten largest covering under 15%. CDR3 size: 18 residues. The ends lost 5 bases at V and 3 bases at J; junction bases unmatched: 19. In germline, CDR1 is MNHEY, CDR2 SMNVEV (reference sequence). As to this clone: Its specificity is unknown.

The sequencing here drew on tumor tissue, taken before anti-PD-1 treatment. This chain connects TRBV27 to TRBJ2-7, with TRBD2 matching 7 bases. The sequence came from a human donor with basal cell carcinoma. CDR3 sequence: CASSPRGGRPLAGYEQYF. In nucleotides, the CDR3 is TGTGCCAGCAGTCCCCGCGGGGGAAGGCCCCTTGCTGGCTACGAGCAGTACTTC.